The clone carrying this T cell receptor (beta chain) is medium-sized within its sample. Produced via immunoSEQ multiplex PCR; TCRdb's table is partial and in-frame only. In the table there are 80,000 to 95,000 clones, roughly 71% of which are singletons. This specimen belongs to a study of blood T cell repertoires in COVID-19. The material sequenced was peripheral blood. The sequence was collected from a woman over 75 with acute or convalescent COVID-19.

The CDR3 reads CASTVSHF. The CDR3 DNA is TGTGCCAGCACCGTCTCCCATTTT. The chain links TRBV11-2 to TRBJ1-5; D is ambiguous. The CDR3 loop spans 8 amino acids. Per germline, CDR1 SGHAT and CDR2 FQNNGV. The V gene lost 7 bases and the J gene lost 16 bases, with 8 bases spanning the gap.